A single sample is the source of the 28 T cell receptor beta chains below, sequenced in a study of regulatory T cells in long-lasting Graves disease. Construction of the TCR beta libraries employed iRepertoire HTBI primers in conjunction with Arm-PCR of CDR3 regions. TCRdb redid the calling of the multiplex PCR reads with MiXCR, one entry per CDR3 protein. The data show 700,000 or so distinct CDR3 sequences, about 32% seen once. The time point is: persistent/refractory GD, antithyroid drugs over 5 years with positive TRAb. PBMC RNA served as the TCR library source. The specimen was peripheral blood mononuclear cells (PBMCs), collected when the disease was refractory, from a patient treated with antithyroid drugs. The source is a female donor with Graves disease.

The rearrangement links TRBV11-3 to TRBJ2-5; TRBD1 agrees at 7 bases. The CDR3 is made up of 16 amino acids. In germline, CDR1 is SGHNT, CDR2 YENEEA. Trimming at V came to 1 base and at J to 4 bases, leaving 9 bases not matched to a gene. CDR3 DNA sequence: TGTGCCAGCAGCTTAGGTCTGGACAGGTGGCGAGAGACCCAGTACTTC. Encoded protein: CASSLGLDRWRETQYF.

In DNA form, the CDR3 reads TGTGCCAGCAGAATTTACAGGGATGCTAACTATGGCTACACCTTC. Translating gives CASRIYRDANYGYTF. This chain links TRBV6-1 with TRBJ1-2; tentatively, D is TRBD1 (6 bases). Germline loops: CDR1 MNHNS, CDR2 SASEGT. The CDR3 spans 15 residues. The V gene lost 6 bases and the J gene lost 0 bases, with 14 bases spanning the gap.

The chain carries TRBV7-3 and TRBJ1-3, with unresolved D. CDR1 is SGHTA, CDR2 FQGTGA, per germline. Deletions cut 7 bases from V and 0 bases from J, with 22 bases between. The CDR3 runs to 18 residues. The CDR3 coding sequence is TGTGCCAGCACCCGCATCCCCCTACCAGAATCCTCTGGAAACACCATATATTTT. This codes for CASTRIPLPESSGNTIYF.

This clonotype was seen a handful of times. The chain joins TRBV11-2 to TRBJ2-7; no definite D call. Germline values: CDR1 SGHAT, CDR2 FQNNGV. This CDR3 has 15 amino acids. Trimming took off 1 base at V and 6 bases at J, with 16 bases between the two ends. The CDR3 coding sequence is TGTGCCAGCAGCTTAGGTCGGAGTGTGGTGGGCGAGCAGTACTTC. Translating gives CASSLGRSVVGEQYF.

V usage is TRBV6-1 and J usage is TRBJ2-7, with D tentatively TRBD1 (5 bases). The CDR3 is 13 amino acids. V was shortened by 5 bases and J by 1 base, with 9 bases between the two germline ends. Germline lookup yields CDR1 MNHNS and CDR2 SASEGT. CDR3 in DNA: TGTGCCAGCAGTATCACAGGTTCCTACGAGCAGTACTTC. Its translation: CASSITGSYEQYF.

Remarks on this clonotype: Mismatch with germline at one junction end may stem from a read error. The genes are TRBV12-3 or TRBV12-4 and TRBJ2-2, with 7 bases identical to TRBD2. The CDR3 has 16 residues. The CDR3 loop reads CASSFRAGTNTGEPFF. For the CDR3, the DNA is TGTGCCAGCAGTTTTCGAGCGGGGACGAACACCGGGGAGCCGTTTTTT.

This clonotype showed up just a few times. This chain links TRBV7-2 with TRBJ1-1; the D gene is possibly TRBD1 (6 bases). This CDR3 spans 17 amino acids. Per the germline V gene, CDR1 is SGHTA and CDR2 is FQGNSA. The ends were cut back, 0 bases at V and 0 bases at J, with 14 bases in the middle. Written as DNA, the CDR3 is TGTGCCAGCAGCTTAGCGACCCTTACAGGGTTGAACACTGAAGCTTTCTTT. As protein: CASSLATLTGLNTEAFF.

This clonotype occurred many times. One end of the junction fails to match germline, which may point to a read error. This chain links TRBV12-3 or TRBV12-4 with TRBJ1-1; D gene unclear. The CDR3 length is 15 residues. CDR3 nucleotide sequence: TGTGCTAGCAGCTTAGTTCCGGGAATGAACACTGAAGCTTTCTTT. Translated, it gives CASSLVPGMNTEAFF.

This clonotype was seen at least ten times. The chain is built from TRBV11-2 and TRBJ2-7, with D tentatively TRBD1 or TRBD2 (5 bases each). Germline V CDR1 and CDR2: SGHAT, FQNNGV. The CDR3 covers 12 residues. Trimming stripped 4 bases from V and 6 bases from J, with 10 bases between. The CDR3 loop reads CASSSVGVEQYF. The CDR3 nucleotides read TGTGCCAGCAGCTCCGTGGGGGTCGAGCAGTACTTC.

The V call is TRBV20-1, the J call TRBJ1-5, with a weak D call TRBD1 (5 bases). The length of the CDR3 is 18 residues. V dropped 7 bases and J dropped 2 bases, with 27 bases sitting between them. Germline V gives CDR1 DFQATT, CDR2 SNEGSKA (reference sequence). The CDR3 region has the DNA TGCAGTGTCCCGGTGGGGCAGGGAGGTTGGTATGGCAATCAGCCCCAGCATTTT. Protein product: CSVPVGQGGWYGNQPQHF.

This clonotype was detected only a few times. With a much larger clone just one base away, this may be a read error. The rearrangement joins TRBV2 to TRBJ2-5; 9 bases are shared with TRBD1. Germline trimming cut 7 bases from V and 5 bases from J; bases unmatched to any gene: 5. Germline V gives CDR1 SNHLY, CDR2 FYNNEI. This CDR3 is 13 amino acids long. CDR3: CASKGQGGETQYF. The CDR3 DNA sequence: TGTGCCAGCAAGGGACAGGGCGGGGAGACCCAGTACTTC.

With regard to this clonotype: This could be a read error, since a much larger clone is one nucleotide away. The J gene is TRBJ2-7, the V gene TRBV6-1, with D tentatively TRBD2 (6 bases). The CDR3 sequence is 14 residues long. From germline, CDR1 is MNHNS and CDR2 SASEGT. In DNA, the CDR3 is TGTGCCAGCAGTGGTTTCGGAGGGATCTACGGGCAGTACTTC. This sequence encodes CASSGFGGIYGQYF.

The table lists this clonotype with many counts. The chain couples TRBV11-2 to TRBJ1-4, with D unclear. Trimming pared 0 bases from V and 5 bases from J, leaving 10 bases between. In germline, CDR1 is SGHAT, CDR2 FQNNGV. CDR3 size: 15 residues. The CDR3 reads CASSLDWQLNEKLFF. CDR3 DNA: TGTGCCAGCAGCTTAGATTGGCAGTTGAATGAAAAACTGTTTTTT.

The V call is TRBV10-3, the J call TRBJ1-5; 9 nucleotides line up with TRBD1. Germline CDR1 is ENHRY and CDR2 is SYGVKD. The CDR3 is 18 amino acids. Trimming cost V 6 bases and J 2 bases; bases outside gene matches: 14. Here the CDR3 reads CAISPGTGNLIGNQPQHF. The CDR3 DNA sequence: TGTGCCATCAGCCCAGGGACAGGGAATCTTATCGGCAATCAGCCCCAGCATTTT.

The chain employs TRBV6-1 and TRBJ2-5; 11 bases are shared with TRBD1. With V trimmed by 7 bases and J by 4 bases, 5 bases remained unmatched. The CDR3 contains 14 residues. CDR1 is MNHNS and CDR2 is SASEGT in the germline V gene. This chain's CDR3 is CASKPGQGGETQYF. In DNA, the CDR3 is TGTGCCAGCAAACCGGGACAGGGGGGAGAGACCCAGTACTTC.

The gene calls are TRBV20-1 and TRBJ2-7, with TRBD1 as a possible D gene (6 bases). Per the germline V gene, CDR1 is DFQATT and CDR2 is SNEGSKA (reference sequence). V was pared by 1 base and J by 1 base, with 11 bases between. The CDR3 is 14 residues long. The CDR3 region has the DNA TGCAGTGCTAGAGGGCAGGGGCCTTCCTACGAGCAGTACTTC. This codes for CSARGQGPSYEQYF.

The rearrangement links TRBV18 to TRBJ1-5; possibly TRBD1 for D (6 bases). This CDR3 comprises 16 residues. Trimming cost V 3 bases and J 1 base, with 13 bases left between them. Germline values: CDR1 KGHSH, CDR2 LQKENI. The CDR3 sequence is CASSPPQGISNQPQHF. The CDR3 nucleotides read TGTGCCAGCTCACCTCCCCAGGGGATCAGCAATCAGCCCCAGCATTTT.

The rearrangement joins TRBV29-1 to TRBJ2-5, with 7 bases that match TRBD1. This CDR3 is 13 amino acids long. Trimming at V came to 7 bases and at J to 1 base, leaving 6 bases not matched to a gene. In germline, CDR1 is SQVTM, CDR2 ANQGSEA. CDR3 protein: CSATGTAQETQYF. CDR3 bases: TGCAGCGCCACCGGGACAGCCCAAGAGACCCAGTACTTC.

In its sample, this clonotype was seen a few times. CDR3 sequence reads: CASLREGGGYTF. The CDR3 nucleotides read TGTGCCAGCCTCAGGGAGGGGGGTGGCTACACCTTC. V is TRBV28 and J is TRBJ1-2, with TRBD1 as a possible D gene (6 bases). V was shortened by 8 bases and J by 7 bases, with 14 bases between the two germline ends. Germline lookup yields CDR1 MDHEN and CDR2 SYDVKM. CDR3 length equals 12 residues.

With regard to this clonotype: This may be a read error, as it is one base from a much larger clone. The chain employs TRBV9 and TRBJ1-1; perhaps TRBD1 as D (6 bases). Germline CDR1 and CDR2: SGDLS and YYNGEE. This CDR3 is built from 17 residues. CDR3 sequence (DNA): TGTGCCAGCAGCGAGCTCGATTCGGGACCCTGGGACACTGAAGCTTCCTTT. Residues: CASSELDSGPWDTEASF.

The rearrangement uses TRBV20-1 and TRBJ2-7, with D maybe TRBD2 (6 bases). The CDR3 length is 13 residues. Germline CDR1 is DFQATT and CDR2 is SNEGSKA (reference sequence). V was clipped by 3 bases and J by 3 bases, with 12 bases between them. The CDR3, as DNA: TGCAGTGCTAGTTCCGGGAGACTCTACGAGCAGTACTTC. Protein product: CSASSGRLYEQYF.

This clonotype was recorded a few times. The chain recombines TRBV11-2 with TRBJ2-5, with D tentatively TRBD1 (5 bases). The CDR3 is 16 residues long. Germline lookup yields CDR1 SGHAT and CDR2 FQNNGV. V lost 4 bases and J 5 bases, leaving 20 bases between the germline ends. The DNA for the CDR3 is TGTGCCAGCAGCTCAGAGGTTCGGGCAGGGCACGAGACCCAGTACTTC. It codes for CASSSEVRAGHETQYF.

A remark on this clonotype: This may arise from a read error, as a much more abundant clone is one base away. Without the conserved terminal phenylalanine or tryptophan, this CDR3 likely stems from a read error. The rearrangement links TRBV12-3 or TRBV12-4 to TRBJ2-7; 8 bases agree with TRBD2. The CDR3 has 15 amino acids. Losses at the gene ends were 6 bases for V and 2 bases for J; bases not matched to a gene: 9. The CDR3 DNA reads as TGTGCCAGCAGACCCGGGACTAGTCAAACCTACGAGCAGTACTCC. Translating gives CASRPGTSQTYEQYS.

This sequence joins TRBV30 and TRBJ1-1; tentative D call: TRBD1 (6 bases). The CDR3 covers 12 residues. Germline CDR1 is GTSNPN and CDR2 is SVGIG (reference sequence). Trimming removed 0 bases from V and 9 bases from J, with 11 bases in between. The CDR3 loop reads CAWSVRRGQAFF. CDR3 in DNA: TGTGCCTGGAGTGTACGGCGGGGGCAAGCTTTCTTT.

This clonotype was counted ten times or more. The rearrangement joins TRBV11-2 to TRBJ2-5; 8 nucleotides align to TRBD2. There are 15 residues in the CDR3. Germline V gene lookup returns CDR1 SGHAT and CDR2 FQNNGV. Trimming removed 6 bases from V and 2 bases from J; junction bases left unmatched: 8. The CDR3 spells CASSMCAGGQETQYF. DNA of the CDR3: TGTGCCAGCAGTATGTGCGCGGGAGGTCAAGAGACCCAGTACTTC.

This clonotype was found many times. The chain recombines TRBV2 with TRBJ1-4, with 7 bases lining up with TRBD1. The CDR3 spans 15 residues. Germline V CDR1 and CDR2: SNHLY, FYNNEI. V shed 7 bases, J shed 3 bases, and the junction held 8 bases outside the gene matches. The CDR3 coding sequence is TGTGCCAGCATTACCCGGACAGGACCTAATGAAAAACTGTTTTTT. Protein product: CASITRTGPNEKLFF.

The chain combines TRBV15 with TRBJ1-5, with D maybe TRBD1 (6 bases). CDR1 is LNHNV, CDR2 YYDKDF, per germline (reference sequence). The CDR3 length is 15 residues. V was cut by 0 bases and J by 6 bases, with 12 bases left in between. CDR3 in amino acids: CATSRDERGGQPQHF. The CDR3 DNA is TGTGCCACCAGCAGAGACGAAAGGGGGGGTCAGCCCCAGCATTTT.

The chain recombines TRBV27 with TRBJ1-2; D perhaps matches TRBD1 (5 bases). With 0 bases removed from V and 1 base from J, the gap between germline ends came to 9 bases. The CDR3 sequence is 15 residues long. Looked up from germline, CDR1 is MNHEY and CDR2 is SMNVEV (reference sequence). The CDR3 DNA reads TGTGCCAGCAGTTTATCTTGGGGGGTTAACTATGGCTACACCTTC. Translating it yields CASSLSWGVNYGYTF.